These T cell receptor beta chains were read from a single sample in a study of post-analysis software for immune sequencing data. Each CDR3 protein is one row after TCRdb ran MiXCR on the PCR reads. The profile shows around 770,000 distinct CDR3 sequences, more than 45% of them singletons. Sequences were obtained from blood. These receptors came from a girl aged 10-17 years with multiple sclerosis. CDR3s include the opening cysteine and the closing phenylalanine or tryptophan. A D gene is named only where the DNA matches it firmly. Some rows mark clone size as missing; the rest say once, few, many or name a class of expanded clone.

size: -; V: TRBV29-1; J: TRBJ1-5; length: 14; D: -; DNA: TGCAGCGTGGAGGATTACACTGCCAATCAGCCCCAGCATTTT; CDR3: CSVEDYTANQPQHF
size: few; V: TRBV20-1; J: TRBJ2-6; length: 14; D: -; DNA: TGCAGTGCTAGAGACCGGTCTGGGGCCAACGTCCTGACTTTC; CDR3: CSARDRSGANVLTF
size: many; V: TRBV20-1; J: TRBJ2-3; length: 13; D: -; DNA: TGCAGTGCTAACCGGGACAGCACAGATACGCAGTATTTT; CDR3: CSANRDSTDTQYF
size: -; V: TRBV4-2; J: TRBJ2-7; length: 14; D: TRBD1; DNA: TGTGCCAGCAGCCCCGGGGACAGCCCCTACGAGCAGTACTTC; CDR3: CASSPGDSPYEQYF
size: -; V: TRBV9; J: TRBJ2-7; length: 18; D: TRBD2; DNA: TGTGCCAGCAGCGTAGGACTAGCGGGAGGGCCGCAGACCTACGAGCAGTACTTC; CDR3: CASSVGLAGGPQTYEQYF
size: -; V: TRBV6-5; J: TRBJ1-4; length: 14; D: -; DNA: TGTGCCAGCAGTTACCGGCGGCTTAATGAAAAACTGTTTTTT; CDR3: CASSYRRLNEKLFF
size: -; V: TRBV2; J: TRBJ2-7; length: 17; D: -; DNA: TGTGCCAGCGATAATAGAGAGGGAACCAGTTTAGTCCACGAGCAGTACTTC; CDR3: CASDNREGTSLVHEQYF
size: -; V: TRBV29-1; J: TRBJ2-7; length: 12; D: TRBD1; DNA: TGCAGCGTAAGGACAGGGATTCGCGAGCAGTACTTC; CDR3: CSVRTGIREQYF
size: -; V: TRBV5-6; J: TRBJ1-1; length: 15; D: -; DNA: TGTGCCAGCAGCTTGGCCGGGAGGGCCCACACTGAAGCTTTCTTT; CDR3: CASSLAGRAHTEAFF
size: -; V: TRBV7-9; J: TRBJ2-7; length: 13; D: -; DNA: TGTGCCAGCAGCGGTGGGGACCCCTACGAGCAGTACTTC; CDR3: CASSGGDPYEQYF
size: -; V: TRBV20-1; J: TRBJ1-2; length: 15; D: TRBD1; DNA: TGCAGTGCTAAATGGGCAGGACAGGGGATGGGGGGCTACACCTTC; CDR3: CSAKWAGQGMGGYTF
size: few; V: TRBV29-1; J: TRBJ2-1; length: 15; D: TRBD2; DNA: TGCAGCGTCGTCCTTAGCGGGGTGTCCTACAATGAGCAGTTCTTC; CDR3: CSVVLSGVSYNEQFF
size: few; V: TRBV20-1; J: TRBJ1-1; length: 12; D: -; DNA: TGCAGTGCTAGTGGGCGGGGCACTGAAGCTTTCTTT; CDR3: CSASGRGTEAFF
size: -; V: TRBV7-6; J: TRBJ2-2; length: 15; D: -; DNA: TGTGCCAGCAGCTTATTGCCGGAGATCCCCGGGGAGCTGTTTTTT; CDR3: CASSLLPEIPGELFF
size: -; V: TRBV3-1; J: TRBJ2-5; length: 16; D: -; DNA: TGTGCCAGCAGCCAATTCGGGGAGGGAGGGGGAGAGACCCAGTACTTC; CDR3: CASSQFGEGGGETQYF
size: few; V: TRBV6-2/TRBV6-3; J: TRBJ2-7; length: 14; D: -; DNA: TGTGCCAGCAGTTACCCAGCGGCAACAGTCGAGCAGTACTTC; CDR3: CASSYPAATVEQYF
size: -; V: TRBV7-3; J: TRBJ2-1; length: 15; D: -; DNA: TGTGCCAGCAGCTTCGGACAGACTTCCTACAATGAGCAGTTCTTC; CDR3: CASSFGQTSYNEQFF
size: -; V: TRBV20-1; J: TRBJ2-1; length: 20; D: TRBD2; DNA: TGCAGTGCTAGACCCCTCAGGACTAGCGGGAGGCCCCCTCTCCGCAATGAGCAGTTCTTC; CDR3: CSARPLRTSGRPPLRNEQFF
size: once; V: TRBV7-2; J: TRBJ2-1; length: 17; D: TRBD2; DNA: TGTGCCAGCAGCCCTAGTAGGCGAGCGGGAGTGGGGAATGAGCAGTTCTTC; CDR3: CASSPSRRAGVGNEQFF
size: few; V: TRBV6-5; J: TRBJ2-4; length: 13; D: -; DNA: TGTGCCAGCAGTCCCCGGGACGCGAACATTCAGTACTTC; CDR3: CASSPRDANIQYF
size: -; V: TRBV20-1; J: TRBJ2-1; length: 15; D: -; DNA: TGCAGTGCTAGGGCCTCCCCCGATCCACGACTTGAGCAGTTCTTC; CDR3: CSARASPDPRLEQFF
size: -; V: TRBV5-1; J: TRBJ1-1; length: 15; D: -; DNA: TGCGCCAGCAGCTTGGCAGCGGGCGAAGTCACTGAAGCTTTCTTT; CDR3: CASSLAAGEVTEAFF
size: few; V: TRBV28; J: TRBJ1-2; length: 13; D: -; DNA: TGTGCCAGCAGGTCCCTGGGGCGTTATGGCTACACCTTC; CDR3: CASRSLGRYGYTF
size: -; V: TRBV6-6; J: TRBJ2-1; length: 17; D: TRBD2; DNA: TGTGCCAGCAGTTCCTTAGCGGGAGGCCTCTCCTACAATGAGCAGTTCTTC; CDR3: CASSSLAGGLSYNEQFF
size: once; V: TRBV4-3; J: TRBJ2-4; length: 17; D: -; DNA: TGCGCCAGCAGCCAAGAGGCAGGGGGGCGAGTAAGAAACATTCAGTACTTC; CDR3: CASSQEAGGRVRNIQYF
size: -; V: TRBV20-1; J: TRBJ2-1; length: 14; D: -; DNA: TGCAGTGCTTCACCGACTATCTATCCAAATGAGCAGTTCTTC; CDR3: CSASPTIYPNEQFF
size: -; V: TRBV6-5; J: TRBJ2-5; length: 16; D: -; DNA: TGTGCCAGCAGTTACTCGAGGGGGGCAGTGGAAGAGACCCAGTACTTC; CDR3: CASSYSRGAVEETQYF
size: -; V: TRBV4-2; J: TRBJ1-2; length: 14; D: -; DNA: TGTGCCAGCAGCGGTACCGGGGGGAGTAGGGGCTACACCTTC; CDR3: CASSGTGGSRGYTF
size: few; V: TRBV12-3/TRBV12-4; J: TRBJ2-7; length: 14; D: -; DNA: TGTGCCAGCAGTTTAATGGACTTGGCGTACGAGCAGTACTTC; CDR3: CASSLMDLAYEQYF
size: -; V: TRBV7-9; J: TRBJ2-5; length: 12; D: -; DNA: TGTGCCAGCAGCTTAGGCGGTAGTAGGCAGTACTTC; CDR3: CASSLGGSRQYF
size: -; V: TRBV7-9; J: TRBJ2-5; length: 15; D: -; DNA: TGTGCCAGCAGCTCCCAACAAGGTTCCGTAGAGACCCAGTACTTC; CDR3: CASSSQQGSVETQYF
size: few; V: TRBV7-3; J: TRBJ2-3; length: 18; D: TRBD2; DNA: TGTGCCAGCAGCTTAAGGGGGACTAGCGGGGGATTTACAGATACGCAGTATTTT; CDR3: CASSLRGTSGGFTDTQYF
size: -; V: TRBV7-9; J: TRBJ2-7; length: 13; D: -; DNA: TGTGCCAGCAGCTTAAAAGACCCCCACGAGCAGTACTTC; CDR3: CASSLKDPHEQYF
size: -; V: TRBV5-1; J: TRBJ2-3; length: 15; D: -; DNA: TGCGCCAGCACCCTGTTGGGGATGGGCGCAGATACGCAGTATTTT; CDR3: CASTLLGMGADTQYF
size: few; V: TRBV28; J: TRBJ2-7; length: 12; D: -; DNA: TGTGCCAGTCGGGGACGGTCTTACGAGCAGTACTTC; CDR3: CASRGRSYEQYF
size: -; V: TRBV5-1; J: TRBJ2-3; length: 15; D: TRBD2; DNA: TGCGCCAGCAGCCGTAGCGGGAGGGACCCAGATACGCAGTATTTT; CDR3: CASSRSGRDPDTQYF
size: once; V: TRBV6-2/TRBV6-3; J: TRBJ1-5; length: 16; D: -; DNA: TGTGCCAGCAGGAACTGGGCCACTGGTTACGATCAGCCCCAGCATTTT; CDR3: CASRNWATGYDQPQHF
size: -; V: TRBV14; J: TRBJ1-6; length: 15; D: -; DNA: TGTGCCAGCAGCCAAAATCCCGGTGGGAATTCACCCCTCCACTTT; CDR3: CASSQNPGGNSPLHF
size: -; V: TRBV25-1; J: TRBJ2-3; length: 13; D: -; DNA: TGTGCCAGCAGTGGATCAGGGGCGCCGGCGCAGTATTTT; CDR3: CASSGSGAPAQYF
size: -; V: TRBV7-2; J: TRBJ2-7; length: 15; D: -; DNA: TGTGCCAGCAGCTGGGCTGGCAGGGAAAGATACGAGCAGTACTTC; CDR3: CASSWAGRERYEQYF
size: few; V: TRBV10-3; J: TRBJ2-5; length: 13; D: TRBD1; DNA: TGTGCCATCAGTGACGGGACAGAAGAGACCCAGTACTTC; CDR3: CAISDGTEETQYF
size: once; V: TRBV6-1; J: TRBJ2-3; length: 15; D: TRBD2; DNA: TGTGCCAGCAGGCTGGGACTATTCTCCGGGGATACGCAGTATTTT; CDR3: CASRLGLFSGDTQYF
size: -; V: TRBV6-6; J: TRBJ2-1; length: 11; D: -; DNA: TGTGCCAGCGGGGGCAGCGGGACCCAGTTCTTC; CDR3: CASGGSGTQFF
size: -; V: TRBV9; J: TRBJ2-3; length: 16; D: TRBD2; DNA: TGTGCCAGCAGCGTAGGGTCTAGCGGATTCACAGATACGCAGTATTTT; CDR3: CASSVGSSGFTDTQYF
size: -; V: TRBV29-1; J: TRBJ2-3; length: 16; D: TRBD2; DNA: TGCAGTGCCCCGGGACTAGCGGGAGCCCTCACAGATACGCAGTATTTT; CDR3: CSAPGLAGALTDTQYF
size: -; V: TRBV6-2/TRBV6-3; J: TRBJ2-1; length: 19; D: TRBD1; DNA: TGTGCCAGCAGACCCTTCCTTAGTGACAGGGCGTCGTCCCGCAATGAGCAGTTCTTC; CDR3: CASRPFLSDRASSRNEQFF
size: -; V: TRBV7-8; J: TRBJ2-7; length: 14; D: -; DNA: TGTGCCAGCAGCTTAGGAAACAGCCCCTACGAGCAGTACTTC; CDR3: CASSLGNSPYEQYF
size: -; V: TRBV7-9; J: TRBJ1-2; length: 12; D: -; DNA: TGTGCCAGCAGTCCCAAGCCCTATGGCTACACCTTC; CDR3: CASSPKPYGYTF
size: -; V: TRBV28; J: TRBJ2-7; length: 15; D: TRBD2; DNA: TGTGCCAGCACCGAAAACGGGAGGGCTAGGTTCGAGCAGTACTTC; CDR3: CASTENGRARFEQYF
size: -; V: TRBV5-1; J: TRBJ2-1; length: 14; D: -; DNA: TGCGCCAGCAGCTTAGGGTCCTTAAACAATGAGCAGTTCTTC; CDR3: CASSLGSLNNEQFF